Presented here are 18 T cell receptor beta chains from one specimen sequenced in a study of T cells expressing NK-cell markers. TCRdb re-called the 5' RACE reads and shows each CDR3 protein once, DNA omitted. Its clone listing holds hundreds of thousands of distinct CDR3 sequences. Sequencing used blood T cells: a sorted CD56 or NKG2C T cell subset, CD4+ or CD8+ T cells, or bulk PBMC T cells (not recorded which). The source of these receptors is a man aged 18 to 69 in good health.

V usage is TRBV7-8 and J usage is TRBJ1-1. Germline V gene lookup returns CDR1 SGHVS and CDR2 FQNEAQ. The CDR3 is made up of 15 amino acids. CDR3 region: CASTIGGDLNTEAFF. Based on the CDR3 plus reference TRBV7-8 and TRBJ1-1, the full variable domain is GAGVSQSPRYKVAKRGQDVALRCDPISGHVSLFWYQQALGQGPEFLTYFQNEAQLDKSGLPSDRFFAERPEGSVSTLKIQRTQQEDSAVYLCASTIGGDLNTEAFFGQGTRLTVV.

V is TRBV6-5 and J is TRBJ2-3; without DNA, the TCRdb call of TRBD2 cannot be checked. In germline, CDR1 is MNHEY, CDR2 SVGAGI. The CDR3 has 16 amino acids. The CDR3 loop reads CASSFGLAGNTDTQYF.

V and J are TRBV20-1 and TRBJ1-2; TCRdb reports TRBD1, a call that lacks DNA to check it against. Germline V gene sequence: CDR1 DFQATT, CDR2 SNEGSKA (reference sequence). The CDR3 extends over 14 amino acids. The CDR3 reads CSAREGQGARGYTF.

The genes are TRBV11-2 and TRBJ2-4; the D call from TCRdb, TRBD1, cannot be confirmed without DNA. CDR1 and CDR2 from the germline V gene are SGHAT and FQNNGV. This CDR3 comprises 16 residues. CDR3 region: CASSLRGGGDKNIQYF.

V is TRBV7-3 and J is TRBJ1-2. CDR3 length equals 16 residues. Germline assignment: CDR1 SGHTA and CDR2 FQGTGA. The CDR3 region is CASSPDSGTTASGYTF.

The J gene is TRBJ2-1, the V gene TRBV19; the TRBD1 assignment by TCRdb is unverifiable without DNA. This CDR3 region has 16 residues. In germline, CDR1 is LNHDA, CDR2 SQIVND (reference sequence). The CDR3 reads CASSIKGTGVRHEQFF.

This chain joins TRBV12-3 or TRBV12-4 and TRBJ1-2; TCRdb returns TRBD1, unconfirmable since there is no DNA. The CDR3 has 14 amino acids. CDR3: CASSPWTGLGGYTF.

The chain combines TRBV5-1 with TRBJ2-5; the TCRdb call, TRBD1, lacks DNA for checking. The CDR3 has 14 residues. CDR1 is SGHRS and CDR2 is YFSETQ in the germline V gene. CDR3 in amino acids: CASSPGTGQETQYF.

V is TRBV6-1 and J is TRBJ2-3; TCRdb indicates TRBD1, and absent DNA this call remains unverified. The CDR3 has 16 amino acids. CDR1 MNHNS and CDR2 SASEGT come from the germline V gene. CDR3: CASSENPLGLTDTQYF.

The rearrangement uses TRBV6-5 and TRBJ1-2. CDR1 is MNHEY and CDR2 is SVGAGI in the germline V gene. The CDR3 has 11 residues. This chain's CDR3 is CASSHQNGYTF.

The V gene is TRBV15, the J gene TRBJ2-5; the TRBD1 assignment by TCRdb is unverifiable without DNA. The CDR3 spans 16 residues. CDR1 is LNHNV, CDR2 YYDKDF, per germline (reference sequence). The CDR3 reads CATSTGTERLGETQYF.

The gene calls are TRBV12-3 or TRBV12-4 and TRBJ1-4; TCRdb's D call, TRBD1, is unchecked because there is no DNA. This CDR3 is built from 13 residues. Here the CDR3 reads CASSYRGREKLFF.

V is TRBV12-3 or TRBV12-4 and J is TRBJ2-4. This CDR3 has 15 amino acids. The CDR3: CASSPSEIAKNIQYF.

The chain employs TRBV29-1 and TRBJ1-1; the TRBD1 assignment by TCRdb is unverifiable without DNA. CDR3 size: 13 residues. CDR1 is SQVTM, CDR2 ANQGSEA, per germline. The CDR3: CSVAQGPDTEAFF.

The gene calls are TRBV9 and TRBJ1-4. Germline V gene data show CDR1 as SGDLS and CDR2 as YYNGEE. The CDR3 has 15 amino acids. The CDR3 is CASSAREGTNEKLFF.

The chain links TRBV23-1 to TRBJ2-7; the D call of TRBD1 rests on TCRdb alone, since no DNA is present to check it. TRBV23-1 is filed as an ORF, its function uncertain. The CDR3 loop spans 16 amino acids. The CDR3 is CASSLTSWDPTYEQYF.

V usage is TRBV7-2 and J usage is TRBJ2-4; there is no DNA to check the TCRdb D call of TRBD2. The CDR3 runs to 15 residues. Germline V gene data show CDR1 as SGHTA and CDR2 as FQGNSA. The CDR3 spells CASSPSRAQKNIQYF. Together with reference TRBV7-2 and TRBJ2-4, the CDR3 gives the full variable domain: GAGVSQSPSNKVTEKGKDVELRCDPISGHTALYWYRQSLGQGLEFLIYFQGNSAPDKSGLPSDRFSAERTGGSVSTLTIQRTQQEDSAVYLCASSPSRAQKNIQYFGAGTRLSVL.

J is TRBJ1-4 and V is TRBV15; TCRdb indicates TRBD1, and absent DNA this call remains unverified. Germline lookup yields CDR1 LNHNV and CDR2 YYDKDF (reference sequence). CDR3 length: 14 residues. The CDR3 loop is CATSSMTGAEKLFF. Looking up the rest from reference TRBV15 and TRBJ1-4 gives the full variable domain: DAMVIQNPRYQVTQFGKPVTLSCSQTLNHNVMYWYQQKSSQAPKLLFHYYDKDFNNEADTPDNFQSRRPNTSFCFLDIRSPGLGDTAMYLCATSSMTGAEKLFFGSGTQLSVL.